These 18 T cell receptor beta chains originate from one sample sequenced in a study of T cell responses to AZD1222 COVID-19 vaccine. TCRdb's table, derived via immunoSEQ multiplex PCR, lists solely in-frame clones and lacks some. In the table there are 120,000 to 150,000 clones, more than 85% of which are singletons. The sequencing used peripheral blood, collected on day 0 of AZD1222 vaccination. The receptors come from an adult in good health.

The chain joins TRBV18 to TRBJ2-3; tentative D call: TRBD2 (5 bases). From germline, CDR1 is KGHSH and CDR2 LQKENI. The CDR3 has 16 amino acids. The V end lost 3 bases, the J end lost 2 bases, and 15 bases lay between the germline ends. For the CDR3, the DNA is TGTGCCAGCTCACCCCGGGGTAGAATTTCCACAGATACGCAGTATTTT. Translating gives CASSPRGRISTDTQYF.

Note on this clone: At one end, the junction sequence differs from germline, possibly due to a read error. The chain joins TRBV3-1 (or the pseudogene TRBV3-2) to TRBJ2-7, with 16 bases that match TRBD2. Germline lookup yields CDR1 LGHDT and CDR2 YNNKEL (reference sequence). CDR3 length equals 14 residues. The CDR3 sequence is CASSMGTSGRAGRF. CDR3 coding DNA: TGTGCCAGCAGCATGGGGACTAGCGGGAGGGCAGGGCGCTTC.

The DNA for the CDR3 is TGCGCCCCCCGGGGAGGAAACACCATATATTTT. Translated, it gives CAPRGGNTIYF. The chain employs TRBV23-1 and TRBJ1-3; D unclear. TRBV23-1 carries the ORF label, with uncertain function. The CDR3 runs 11 residues. Trimming removed 11 bases at V and 4 bases at J, with 9 bases between.

This clone has more than one count but fewer than ten. The same CDR3 arises from other DNA sequences in this sample as well. The chain is built from TRBV6-5 and TRBJ1-5; a weak D match, TRBD1 (5 bases). Germline V gene sequence: CDR1 MNHEY, CDR2 SVGAGI. Trimming cost V 0 bases and J 2 bases, with 8 bases left between them. The CDR3 runs to 15 residues. For the CDR3, the DNA is TGTGCCAGCAGTTACTCTGGAGGGGGCAATCAGCCCCAGCATTTT. Protein product: CASSYSGGGNQPQHF.

The chain employs TRBV29-1 and TRBJ2-2; D may be TRBD1 or TRBD2 (5 bases each). CDR1 is SQVTM and CDR2 is ANQGSEA in the germline V gene. The germline V and J ends were trimmed by 7 bases and 6 bases, with 6 bases remaining between them. The CDR3 has 10 residues. CDR3 sequence reads: CSGGAGELFF. In nucleotides, the CDR3 is TGCAGCGGAGGGGCCGGGGAGCTGTTTTTT.

The chain links TRBV10-3 to TRBJ1-2; D is uncertain. The CDR3 runs 14 residues. Trimming stripped 3 bases from V and 3 bases from J, with 11 bases between. Germline CDR1 and CDR2: ENHRY and SYGVKD. CDR3: CAISEGPRDYGYTF. CDR3 DNA sequence: TGTGCCATCAGTGAAGGCCCACGGGACTATGGCTACACCTTC.

The CDR3 DNA follows: TGTGCCAGCTCCCCGATGGGGACGAGCTACGAGCAGTACTTC. This gives the protein CASSPMGTSYEQYF. The V and J genes are TRBV18 and TRBJ2-7; D possibly uses TRBD1 or TRBD2 (5 bases each). Between the trimmed V and J ends, which lost 6 bases and 3 bases, there was a span of 15 bases. This CDR3 spans 14 amino acids. CDR1 is KGHSH and CDR2 is LQKENI in the germline V gene. Drawing the rest from reference TRBV18 and TRBJ2-7, the complete variable domain is NAGVMQNPRHLVRRRGQEARLRCSPMKGHSHVYWYRQLPEEGLKFMVYLQKENIIDESGMPKERFSAEFPKEGPSILRIQQVVRGDSAAYFCASSPMGTSYEQYFGPGTRLTVT.

The chain employs TRBV7-2 and TRBJ1-2, with a possible D match to TRBD1 (5 bases). V was trimmed by 3 bases and J by 6 bases, leaving 29 bases between them. The germline gives CDR1 SGHTA, CDR2 FQGNSA. CDR3 size: 19 residues. CDR3 coding DNA: TGTGCCAGCAGCTTTCGTCGTATCGCCTCCGACAGACACTATGATGGCTACACCTTC. Its protein product is CASSFRRIASDRHYDGYTF.

CDR3 protein: CASSPTSRGDTEAFF. CDR3 in DNA: TGCGCCAGCAGCCCCACCTCACGGGGGGACACTGAAGCTTTCTTT. The chain joins TRBV5-1 to TRBJ1-1; D is possibly TRBD1 (5 bases). This CDR3 contains 15 residues. With 4 bases removed from V and 3 bases from J, the gap between germline ends came to 16 bases. CDR1 and CDR2 (germline): SGHRS, YFSETQ.

This chain links TRBV15 with TRBJ2-5, with D tentatively TRBD1 or TRBD2 (5 bases each). Germline CDR1 LNHNV, CDR2 YYDKDF (reference sequence). This CDR3 has 13 residues. V was clipped by 5 bases and J by 5 bases, with 12 bases between them. CDR3 DNA sequence: TGTGCCACCAGCCCGGGGCCCGTGGAGACCCAGTACTTC. Translating gives CATSPGPVETQYF. The variable domain in full, completed from reference TRBV15 and TRBJ2-5, reads DAMVIQNPRYQVTQFGKPVTLSCSQTLNHNVMYWYQQKSSQAPKLLFHYYDKDFNNEADTPDNFQSRRPNTSFCFLDIRSPGLGDTAMYLCATSPGPVETQYFGPGTRLLVL.

This chain joins TRBV6-5 and TRBJ1-4; D perhaps matches TRBD1 (5 bases). The length of the CDR3 is 15 residues. Trimming pared 6 bases from V and 10 bases from J, leaving 21 bases between. From germline, CDR1 is MNHEY and CDR2 SVGAGI. The DNA for the CDR3 is TGTGCCAGCAGCCCGGCCAGGGCTTTGACGGCAAAACTGTTTTTT. This encodes CASSPARALTAKLFF.

The chain is built from TRBV10-3 and TRBJ2-7; 8 positions match TRBD2. With V trimmed by 3 bases and J by 4 bases, 5 bases remained unmatched. The CDR3 totals 14 residues. Germline V lookup: CDR1 ENHRY, CDR2 SYGVKD. This CDR3 reads CAISEAGDGYEQYF. Written as DNA, the CDR3 is TGTGCCATCAGTGAAGCGGGAGATGGGTACGAGCAGTACTTC.

The chain has TRBV3-1 (or the pseudogene TRBV3-2) and TRBJ2-5; 16 nucleotides align to TRBD2. Germline trimming cut 4 bases from V and 5 bases from J; bases unmatched to any gene: 1. There are 15 residues in the CDR3. CDR1 LGHDT and CDR2 YNNKEL come from the germline V gene (reference sequence). In nucleotides, the CDR3 is TGTGCCAGCAGCCTGGGACTAGCGGGGGGGGAGACCCAGTACTTC. Encoded protein: CASSLGLAGGETQYF.

This clone is a singleton in its sample. The chain has TRBV27 and TRBJ2-2, with 8 bases matching TRBD2. CDR1 is MNHEY, CDR2 SMNVEV, per germline (reference sequence). The CDR3 is 13 residues long. V was clipped by 7 bases and J by 6 bases; unmatched bases: 4. The CDR3 nucleotides are TGTGCCAGCAATCGGGGGGGCCCCGGGGAGCTGTTTTTT. Protein: CASNRGGPGELFF.

The chain is built from TRBV5-8 and TRBJ1-2; no reliable D call. The CDR3 contains 12 residues. Germline lookup yields CDR1 SGHTS and CDR2 YDEGEE. Trimming pared 4 bases from V and 0 bases from J, leaving 4 bases between. CDR3 region: CASSATNYGYTF. The DNA of the CDR3 is TGTGCCAGCAGCGCGACTAACTATGGCTACACCTTC. The complete variable domain, with remaining parts taken from reference TRBV5-8 and TRBJ1-2, reads EAGVTQSPTHLIKTRGQQATLRCSPISGHTSVYWYQQALGLGLQFLLWYDEGEERNRGNFPPRFSGRQFPNYSSELNVNALELEDSALYLCASSATNYGYTFGSGTRLTVV.

The chain carries TRBV13 and TRBJ2-5, with D tentatively TRBD1 (6 bases). CDR3 length equals 13 residues. V shed 5 bases and J shed 2 bases, with 9 bases lying between them. Germline CDR1 PRHDT, CDR2 FYEKMQ (reference sequence). For the CDR3, the DNA is TGTGCCAGCAGCCGGACAGTACAAGAGACCCAGTACTTC. It is translated as CASSRTVQETQYF.

The V gene is TRBV7-9, the J gene TRBJ1-4; D may be TRBD1 (6 bases). Germline values: CDR1 SEHNR, CDR2 FQNEAQ (reference sequence). V was shortened by 2 bases and J by 5 bases, with 6 bases between the two germline ends. The CDR3 is 13 residues long. The CDR3 protein is CASSLTGNEKLFF. Written as DNA, the CDR3 is TGTGCCAGCAGCTTAACAGGGAATGAAAAACTGTTTTTT.

This clone was observed a single time. This chain uses TRBV28 with TRBJ1-3; 7 bases fit TRBD1. Germline V gene lookup returns CDR1 MDHEN and CDR2 SYDVKM. The CDR3 consists of 15 residues. J lost 3 bases, V lost 2 bases, and 4 bases had no gene match. Here the CDR3 reads CASSLRGGNGNTIYF. For the CDR3, the DNA is TGTGCCAGCAGTTTAAGAGGGGGCAATGGAAACACCATATATTTT.